This T cell receptor (beta chain) was retrieved from a study of T cells in Graves' hyperthyroidism and ophthalmopathy. Findings of the study overall: Ophthalmopathy was told apart from stable hyperthyroidism by a 13 V-J model. Clonotypes that were expanded in thyroid above 0.001 mostly appeared in blood too.

CDR3 size: 14 residues. V shed 4 bases and J 4 bases; nucleotides not matched to a gene: 4. As for this clonotype: Its antigen is currently unknown.

RNA transcripts yielded amplified TCR beta CDR3 regions. A set of HTBI primers served as the primers for a first-round RT-PCR of the TCR CDR3. TCRdb independently ran MiXCR on the multiplex PCR reads; one entry per CDR3 protein. This sample carries 480,000 or so distinct CDR3 sequences, approximately 48% of them seen once, and the ten largest clones take 44%. Uncontrolled infection, other autoimmune disease, pregnancy or lactation disqualified patients from enrolment. Orbital computed tomography and thyroid ultrasound, together with serum TRAb and thyroxine and clinical symptoms, were used for diagnoses.

The chain uses TRBV12-3 or TRBV12-4 and TRBJ1-1; 9 nucleotides line up with TRBD1. The sequence derives from an adult woman with Graves' disease, either hyperthyroidism or ophthalmopathy (not recorded which). Material for sequencing was peripheral blood or thyroid tissue (not recorded which). As DNA, the CDR3 is TGTGCCAGCAGTTGGCCGGGACAGGGCACTGAAGCTTTCTTT. Protein product: CASSWPGQGTEAFF.